This T cell receptor beta chain was recovered during a study of blood T cell repertoires in COVID-19 (dated by TCRdb to about 2020). About the study as a whole: Collaborator samples came from the United States, Italy and Spain and covered acute and convalescent phases of COVID-19. The material from the prospective study consisted of cDNA or gDNA derived from T cells, B-cell-depleted T cells, or PBMCs. Deeply sampled blood TCRbeta repertoires from subjects exposed to, actively infected with, or recovered from COVID-19 were included in the dataset. The repertoires were released in a freely available public database intended as a resource for research on the immune response to SARS-CoV-2. Samples came from the ongoing ImmuneRACE study (first 160 participants) plus 1,254 subjects from 6 global collaborators. The sample metadata nearly always contained a de-identified subject ID, COVID-19 status, age in years and sex. HLA class I and class II types, where available, came from metadata supplied by the sample provider rather than from assay-based typing. What the research found in general, with its limitations: Clinical and demographic metadata were provided uncurated, with the amount varying by source and participant.

The immunoSEQ Assay, a bias-controlled multiplex PCR, was used to amplify TCRbeta CDR3 regions from genomic DNA. The authors' pipeline ran thus. Nucleated cell counts per sample were estimated from amplification of reference gene primers within the assay. Sequence reads were collapsed and filtered to measure the absolute abundance of every unique TCRbeta CDR3 rearrangement. For each sample, productive Simpson clonality was calculated as the square root of Simpson's diversity index over productive rearrangements. The table comes from immuneACCESS by way of TCRdb, which keeps in-frame sequences with V and J called. Part of the clones is missing from these tables; in studies checked, under half for an unresolved V gene and the rest for unknown reasons. From that table come the V and J calls and clone size; the DNA was used to work out D and trimming. Counted in this sample were around 140,000 clones; 88% of them appeared once. The ten largest clones represent approximately 2% of the sample.

Trimming accounts for 4 bases at V and 6 bases at J, while the number of junction bases matched to no gene is 3. From the cysteine through the phenylalanine, the CDR3 covers 15 amino acids. The sequence is cut down to CDR3 DNA, 45 bases in frame from base 1. For CDR1 and CDR2, the germline V gene lists SGHDN and FVKESK. Collaborating institutions collected whole blood in K2EDTA tubes following their own protocols. For TCRbeta analysis, collaborators shipped samples in one of three forms: frozen whole blood, isolated PBMCs, or DNA extracted from either of those sample types. A few counts support this clone. This clone's antigen is unknown. It has no much larger one-base neighbor in the sample; base qualities were not kept.

Sequencing was performed on peripheral blood. The sequence was obtained from a man aged 65 to 85 with active COVID-19. The rearrangement combines TRBV14 with TRBJ1-6; 10 central bases correspond to TRBD1. The CDR3 sequence is CASSLRTGGNSPLHF. The DNA sequence is as follows: TGTGCCAGCAGCCTCAGGACAGGGGGTAATTCACCCCTCCACTTT.